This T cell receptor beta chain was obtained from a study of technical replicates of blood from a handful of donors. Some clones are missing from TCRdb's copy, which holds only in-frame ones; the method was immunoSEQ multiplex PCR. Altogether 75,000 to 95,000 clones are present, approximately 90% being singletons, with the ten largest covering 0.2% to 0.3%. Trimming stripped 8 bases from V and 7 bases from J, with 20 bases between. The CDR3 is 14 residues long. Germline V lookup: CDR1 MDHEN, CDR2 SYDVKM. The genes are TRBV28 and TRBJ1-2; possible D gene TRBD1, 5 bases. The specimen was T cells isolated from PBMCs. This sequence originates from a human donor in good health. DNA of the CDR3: TGTGCCAGCGGCGGGGCCGTGGAAGGTGGTGGCTACACCTTC. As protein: CASGGAVEGGGYTF.